These 2 T cell receptor beta chains share one sample of origin, sequenced in a study of blood T cell repertoires in COVID-19. Libraries were prepared by immunoSEQ multiplex PCR; TCRdb keeps only in-frame clonotypes and omits some of them. Found here are fewer than 80,000 clones, less than 85% of them singletons; the top ten hold about an eighth. Sequencing was carried out using peripheral blood. Receptor source: a man aged 50 to 60 with COVID-19, enrolled during active disease.

This chain links TRBV9 with TRBJ1-2; TRBD1 aligns across 8 bases. Trimming took 3 bases from V and 6 from J; bases not matched to a gene: 10. Germline assignment: CDR1 SGDLS and CDR2 YYNGEE. The CDR3 contains 15 residues. The CDR3 reads CASSAWAGQGNGYTF. CDR3 nucleotide sequence: TGTGCCAGCAGCGCGTGGGCTGGACAGGGCAATGGCTACACCTTC.

The chain is built from TRBV28 and TRBJ2-7; tentatively, D is TRBD2 (7 bases). Germline CDR1 MDHEN, CDR2 SYDVKM. The V and J ends lost 3 bases and 0 bases respectively, with 18 bases between them. This CDR3 is 17 amino acids long. The CDR3 region is CASSLMGAGAYSYEQYF. The DNA for the CDR3 is TGTGCCAGCAGTTTGATGGGCGCGGGGGCCTACTCCTACGAGCAGTACTTC.